This T cell receptor beta chain was captured in a study of blood T cell repertoires in COVID-19. Overall study: COVID-19 samples, acute and convalescent, were from the United States, Italy and Spain. Nucleic acid was either cDNA or gDNA, and it came from T cells, B-cell-depleted T cells, or PBMCs.

Losses at the gene ends were 0 bases for V and 7 bases for J; bases not matched to a gene: 9. The CDR3 has 17 amino acids. CDR1 is LGHNA, CDR2 YNFKEQ, per germline. In the authors' methods: Nucleated cell counts were estimated from reference gene primer amplification. Profiling relied on immunoSEQ multiplex PCR, and the TCRdb table lists in-frame clones only, not all of them. That table furnishes V, J and clone size, whereas the DNA furnished D and trimming. The sample comprises some 150,000 clones, around 85% of which are singletons, and 25% to 30% rests with the top ten. The receptor's source is a woman aged 60-75 years with acute or convalescent COVID-19. The specimen was peripheral blood. The chain recombines TRBV4-2 with TRBJ2-1; TRBD1 agrees at 10 bases. The CDR3 reads CASSQELVTGGMNEQFF. The CDR3 DNA reads as TGTGCCAGCAGCCAAGAATTAGTGACAGGGGGCATGAATGAGCAGTTCTTC.